Here is one TCR beta chain with its context. Its specificity is not known. The data are from a study of cytomegalovirus exposure and HLA in healthy donors. General observations from the study: Earlier analysis yielded a pattern in which most TCR beta V segments were productive about 90% or about 30% of the time. Associated with cytomegalovirus, according to the listing, were 150 to 200 TCR beta chains.

At collection, donors were nominally healthy, but unrecorded immune exposures were probable. CDR1 and CDR2 (germline): MDHEN, SYDVKM. V was cut by 6 bases and J by 1 base, with 16 bases left in between. The CDR3 spans 16 residues. This PCR relied on a set of 60 Vbeta primers and 13 Jbeta primers. In the study's own analysis: Tens of millions of unique TCR beta chains, around 11 million of them shared, were counted by a later analysis. The table came from immunoSEQ multiplex PCR; TCRdb's copy has only in-frame clones and leaves some out. V and J calls plus clone size are reproduced from that table; the DNA served to infer D and trimming. Among 100,000 to 150,000 clones, roughly 77% were seen once, and the ten largest hold over 4.5%.

This chain connects TRBV28 to TRBJ2-1; tentative D call: TRBD1 (6 bases). The sequence derives from a woman between 40 and 55 years old in good health and CMV-seropositive. Material: PBMCs. The CDR3 region has the DNA TGTGCCAGCAGCCCGAAGACAGGAGTTTCCTACAATGAGCAGTTCTTC. This gives the protein CASSPKTGVSYNEQFF. Variable domain in full (rest from reference TRBV28 and TRBJ2-1): DVKVTQSSRYLVKRTGEKVFLECVQDMDHENMFWYRQDPGLGLRLIYFSYDVKMKEKGDIPEGYSVSREKKERFSLILESASTNQTSMYLCASSPKTGVSYNEQFFGPGTRLTVL.